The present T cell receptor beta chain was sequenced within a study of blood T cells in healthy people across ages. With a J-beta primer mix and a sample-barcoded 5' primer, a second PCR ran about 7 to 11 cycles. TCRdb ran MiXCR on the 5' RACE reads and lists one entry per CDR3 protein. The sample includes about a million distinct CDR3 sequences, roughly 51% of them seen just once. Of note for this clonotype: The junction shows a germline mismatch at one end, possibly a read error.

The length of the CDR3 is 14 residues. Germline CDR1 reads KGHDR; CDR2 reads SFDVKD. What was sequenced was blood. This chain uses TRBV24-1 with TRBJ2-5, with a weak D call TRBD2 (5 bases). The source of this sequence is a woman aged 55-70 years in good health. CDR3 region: CTTSGNLGKETQYF. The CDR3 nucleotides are TGTACCACCAGTGGGAACCTCGGGAAAGAGACCCAGTACTTC.